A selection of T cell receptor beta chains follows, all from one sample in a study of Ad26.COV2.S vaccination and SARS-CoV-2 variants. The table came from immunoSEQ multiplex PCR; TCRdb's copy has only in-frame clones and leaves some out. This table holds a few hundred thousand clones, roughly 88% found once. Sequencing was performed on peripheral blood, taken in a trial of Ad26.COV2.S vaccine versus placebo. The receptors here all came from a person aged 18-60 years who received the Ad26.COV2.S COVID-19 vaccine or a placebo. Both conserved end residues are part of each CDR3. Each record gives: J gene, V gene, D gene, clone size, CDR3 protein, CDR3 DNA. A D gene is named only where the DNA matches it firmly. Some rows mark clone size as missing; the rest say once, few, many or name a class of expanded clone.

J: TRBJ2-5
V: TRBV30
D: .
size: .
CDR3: CAWSEGETQYF
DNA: TGTGCCTGGAGTGAAGGAGAGACCCAGTACTTC

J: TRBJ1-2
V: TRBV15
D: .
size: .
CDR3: CATSRETASNYGYTF
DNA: TGTGCCACCAGCAGAGAAACGGCTTCTAACTATGGCTACACCTTC

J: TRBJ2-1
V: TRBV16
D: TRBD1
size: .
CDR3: CASTTKRQGGYNEQFF
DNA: TGTGCCAGCACAACGAAGAGACAGGGTGGTTACAATGAGCAGTTCTTC

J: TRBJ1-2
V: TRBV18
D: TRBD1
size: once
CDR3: CASSPLDSGTGVYGYTF
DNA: TGTGCCAGCTCACCGCTCGACTCTGGGACAGGGGTCTATGGCTACACCTTC

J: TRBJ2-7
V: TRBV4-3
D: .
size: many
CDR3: CASSQGVGAASGEQYF
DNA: TGCGCCAGCAGCCAAGGTGTTGGGGCAGCCTCGGGTGAGCAGTACTTC

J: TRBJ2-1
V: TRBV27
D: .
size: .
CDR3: CASSLPRENEQFF
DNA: TGTGCCAGCAGTCTCCCCCGGGAGAATGAGCAGTTCTTC

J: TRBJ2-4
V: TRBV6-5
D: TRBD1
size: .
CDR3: CASGRTGEGNIQYF
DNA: TGTGCCAGCGGAAGGACAGGGGAAGGGAACATTCAGTACTTC

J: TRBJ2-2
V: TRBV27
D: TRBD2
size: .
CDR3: CASSTAETSGGLRTGELFF
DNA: TGTGCCAGCAGCACCGCCGAGACTAGCGGGGGTCTAAGGACCGGGGAGCTGTTTTTT

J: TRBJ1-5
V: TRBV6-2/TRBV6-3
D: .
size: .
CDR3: CASSYSGGGQPQHF
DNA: TGTGCCAGCAGTTACTCGGGCGGCGGACAGCCCCAGCATTTT

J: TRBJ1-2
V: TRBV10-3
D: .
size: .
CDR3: CAISEPEGGSRDGYTF
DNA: TGTGCCATCAGTGAGCCGGAGGGGGGGTCGCGAGATGGCTACACCTTC

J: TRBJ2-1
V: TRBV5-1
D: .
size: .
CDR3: CASIADSYNEQFF
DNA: TGCGCCAGCATAGCGGACTCCTACAATGAGCAGTTCTTC

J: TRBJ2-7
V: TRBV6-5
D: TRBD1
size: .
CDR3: CASRATGAGRYEQYF
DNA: TGTGCCAGCAGAGCGACAGGGGCGGGGAGGTACGAGCAGTACTTC

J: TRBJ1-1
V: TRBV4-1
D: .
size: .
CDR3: CASSLTEGTHEAFF
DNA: TGCGCCAGCAGCCTAACTGAAGGAACCCATGAAGCTTTCTTT

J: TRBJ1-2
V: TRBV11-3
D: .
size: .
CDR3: CASSLGQTNYGYTF
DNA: TGTGCCAGCAGCTTGGGCCAGACAAACTATGGCTACACCTTC

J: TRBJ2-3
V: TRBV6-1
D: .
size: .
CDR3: CASSEPGSPSTDTQYF
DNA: TGTGCCAGCAGTGAACCAGGGTCCCCTAGCACAGATACGCAGTATTTT

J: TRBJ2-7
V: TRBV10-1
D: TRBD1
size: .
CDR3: CASSEPGQGVREQYF
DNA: TGCGCCAGCAGTGAGCCCGGACAGGGGGTTCGGGAGCAGTACTTC

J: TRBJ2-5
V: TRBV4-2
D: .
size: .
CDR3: CASSQDNLIIGGQETQYF
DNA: TGTGCCAGCAGCCAAGATAACTTGATTATAGGGGGGCAAGAGACCCAGTACTTC

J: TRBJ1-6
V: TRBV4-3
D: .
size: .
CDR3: CASSQDRPLVWPGSLTPLHF
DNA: TGCGCCAGCAGCCAAGATCGCCCCCTAGTCTGGCCCGGTAGTCTAACACCCCTCCACTTT

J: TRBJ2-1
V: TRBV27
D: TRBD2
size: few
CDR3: CAYSGSGTSVVNEQFF
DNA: TGTGCCTACAGCGGCTCCGGGACTAGCGTGGTCAATGAGCAGTTCTTC

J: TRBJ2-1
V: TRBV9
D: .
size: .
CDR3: CASSPGLQNNEQFF
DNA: TGTGCCAGCAGCCCGGGACTCCAAAACAATGAGCAGTTCTTC

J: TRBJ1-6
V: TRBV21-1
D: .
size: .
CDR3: CASSIYREGNSPLHF
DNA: TGTGCCAGCAGCATTTACCGGGAAGGTAATTCACCCCTCCACTTT

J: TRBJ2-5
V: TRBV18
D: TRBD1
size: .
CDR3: CASSPGGRGRGETQYF
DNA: TGTGCCAGCTCACCAGGAGGCAGGGGGCGCGGGGAGACCCAGTACTTC

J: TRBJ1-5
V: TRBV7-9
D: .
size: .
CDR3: CASSPQGSNQPQHF
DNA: TGTGCCAGCAGCCCCCAAGGGAGCAATCAGCCCCAGCATTTT

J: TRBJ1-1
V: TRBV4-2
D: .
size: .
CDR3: CASTITGATEAFF
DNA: TGTGCCAGCACCATAACGGGGGCGACTGAAGCTTTCTTT

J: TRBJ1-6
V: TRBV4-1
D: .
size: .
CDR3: CASSLLPAGLNSPLHF
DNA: TGCGCCAGCAGCCTCCTGCCGGCAGGCCTTAATTCACCCCTCCACTTT

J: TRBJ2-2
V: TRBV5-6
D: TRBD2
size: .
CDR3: CASEIAGAGTGELFF
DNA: TGTGCCAGCGAGATAGCGGGGGCCGGCACCGGGGAGCTGTTTTTT

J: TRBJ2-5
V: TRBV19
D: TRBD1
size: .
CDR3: CASRTRQGDLETQYF
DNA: TGTGCCAGTAGAACTAGACAGGGAGACTTAGAGACCCAGTACTTC

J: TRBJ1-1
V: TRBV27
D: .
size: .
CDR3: CARVPGRGFTEAFF
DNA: TGTGCCAGGGTACCGGGACGCGGTTTTACTGAAGCTTTCTTT

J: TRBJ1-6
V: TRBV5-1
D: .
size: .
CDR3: CASTTTTRGRSHNSPLHF
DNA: TGCGCCAGCACTACCACTACGCGGGGAAGGTCTCATAATTCACCCCTCCACTTT

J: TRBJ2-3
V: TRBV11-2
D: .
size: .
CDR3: CASSFTGLGTDTQYF
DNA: TGTGCCAGCAGCTTTACAGGGCTCGGCACAGATACGCAGTATTTT

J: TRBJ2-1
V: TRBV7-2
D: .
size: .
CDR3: CASIISTSSSYNEQFF
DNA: TGTGCCAGCATTATCTCGACTTCCAGCTCCTACAATGAGCAGTTCTTC

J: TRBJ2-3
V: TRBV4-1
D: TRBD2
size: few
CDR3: CASSQVSRLAGGQGADTQYF
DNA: TGCGCCAGCAGCCAAGTGTCAAGACTAGCGGGAGGGCAGGGCGCAGATACGCAGTATTTT